The rows below give T cell receptor beta chains drawn from one sample of a study of cytomegalovirus exposure and HLA in healthy donors. TCRdb's table, derived via immunoSEQ multiplex PCR, lists solely in-frame clones and lacks some. The repertoire holds roughly 290,000 clones, with about four fifths as singletons. What was sequenced was PBMCs. The source is a girl aged 2 to 10 in good health and CMV-seronegative. Both conserved end residues are part of each CDR3. The D gene is left open where the match is weak. The listing skips clone size in some rows; elsewhere it reads once, few, many or a size class.

cdr3_length clone_size j_call d_call v_call cdr3_nt cdr3_aa
12 . TRBJ2-7 . TRBV7-9 TGTGCCAGCAGCACAAACAGCTACGAGCAGTACTTC CASSTNSYEQYF
15 . TRBJ1-1 . TRBV4-2 TGTGCCAGCAGCAAAGGGGCGACCATGAACACTGAAGCTTTCTTT CASSKGATMNTEAFF
14 . TRBJ2-3 . TRBV5-4 TGTGCCAGCAGCTTGTACAGCGGGACAGATACGCAGTATTTT CASSLYSGTDTQYF
13 . TRBJ2-5 . TRBV2 TGTGCCAGCAGTGATCAGGGTCTGGAGACCCAGTACTTC CASSDQGLETQYF
15 once TRBJ2-3 . TRBV6-5 TGTGCCAGCAGTCTGCTGGGGGGGGGCGCAGATACGCAGTATTTT CASSLLGGGADTQYF
14 . TRBJ2-5 TRBD1 TRBV11-2 TGTGCCAGCAGCTTCGGGACAGATCAAGAGACCCAGTACTTC CASSFGTDQETQYF
12 . TRBJ2-5 . TRBV29-1 TGCAGCGTCGCCGAGGGGAGGGAGACCCAGTACTTC CSVAEGRETQYF
15 . TRBJ1-1 TRBD1 TRBV5-1 TGCGCCAGCAGCTCACAGGGGATTGAGGACACTGAAGCTTTCTTT CASSSQGIEDTEAFF
17 . TRBJ2-6 TRBD1 TRBV27 TGTGCCAGCAGTTCCCGGGACAGGGCCTCTGGGGCCAACGTCCTGACTTTC CASSSRDRASGANVLTF
12 . TRBJ2-7 TRBD1 TRBV30 TGTGCCTGGGGAAACAGGGGCCACGAGCAGTACTTC CAWGNRGHEQYF
16 once TRBJ2-7 TRBD1 TRBV27 TGTGCCAGCAGTAGCGCCCCTGACAGGGCAGCGTACGAGCAGTACTTC CASSSAPDRAAYEQYF
13 . TRBJ2-7 TRBD2 TRBV29-1 TGCAGCGTAGAAGCGGGGGTTGAGTACGAGCAGTACTTC CSVEAGVEYEQYF
14 . TRBJ2-1 . TRBV21-1 TGTGCCAGCGGGTCAGCTAGCTCCTACAATGAGCAGTTCTTC CASGSASSYNEQFF
17 . TRBJ2-7 TRBD1 TRBV27 TGTGCCAGCAGTCCGACGGGTGAGGGGGCGCTAATTTACGAGCAGTACTTC CASSPTGEGALIYEQYF
13 . TRBJ1-1 . TRBV4-1 TGCGCCAGCAGCCCGGAAGGTGCGGGGCCAGCTTTCTTT CASSPEGAGPAFF
16 once TRBJ1-6 TRBD1 TRBV6-5 TGTGCCAGCAGTTTTGACAGGGGGCGGATGAATTCACCCCTCCACTTT CASSFDRGRMNSPLHF
14 . TRBJ1-2 . TRBV27 TGTGCCAGCAGTTTATCGTTGGAGGCCGGGGGCTACACCTTC CASSLSLEAGGYTF
14 . TRBJ2-7 . TRBV13 TGTGCCAGCAGCTTGAGGGAAGGAGGGCACGAGCAGTACTTC CASSLREGGHEQYF
16 . TRBJ2-3 . TRBV5-5 TGTGCCAGCAGCTTGGGGGCTAGCCGAAGCACAGATACGCAGTATTTT CASSLGASRSTDTQYF
15 . TRBJ2-7 TRBD1 TRBV6-5 TGTGCCAGCAGCCGCCAGGAACAGGGGTTTAGCGAGCAGTACTTC CASSRQEQGFSEQYF
17 once TRBJ2-3 TRBD2 TRBV9 TGTGCCAGCAGCGGCAGGCGGACTAGCGGGAGCACAGATACGCAGTATTTT CASSGRRTSGSTDTQYF
13 . TRBJ1-4 . TRBV7-9 TGTGCCAGCAGGATGACAGTAGATGAAAAACTGTTTTTT CASRMTVDEKLFF
16 . TRBJ1-1 TRBD1 TRBV7-9 TGTGCCAGCAGCCCGGAACAGGGGAAATTGAACACTGAAGCTTTCTTT CASSPEQGKLNTEAFF
13 . TRBJ2-1 . TRBV29-1 TGCAGCGTTGCAGCTAGCTCCTACAATGAGCAGTTCTTC CSVAASSYNEQFF
17 . TRBJ1-1 TRBD1 TRBV27 TGTGCCAGCAGTCCTAGGGGGACAGGGGCCAAGGACACTGAAGCTTTCTTT CASSPRGTGAKDTEAFF
13 . TRBJ2-7 . TRBV6-5 TGTGCCAGCAGTTACGCAGAATCCTACGAGCAGTACTTC CASSYAESYEQYF
15 . TRBJ1-3 . TRBV6-5 TGTGCCAGCAGTCAGTGGGGGCGCAGTGAAAACACCATATATTTT CASSQWGRSENTIYF
12 . TRBJ1-4 . TRBV30 TGTGCCTGGAGTGAAGAGAATGAAAAACTGTTTTTT CAWSEENEKLFF
15 . TRBJ2-1 . TRBV11-3 TGTGCCAGCAGCTTATATCCTAGCGTGGTGAATGAGCAGTTCTTC CASSLYPSVVNEQFF
16 few TRBJ1-2 . TRBV28 TGTGCCAGCAGTCCCCCCGCGGGCCGATCTAACTATGGCTACACCTTC CASSPPAGRSNYGYTF
12 once TRBJ2-4 TRBD1 TRBV27 TGTGCCAGCAGTACACAGGGGTACATTCAGTACTTC CASSTQGYIQYF
18 . TRBJ2-3 TRBD2 TRBV7-9 TGTGCCAGCAGCTTAGCTCCCTTGACAGCGGGGGGCACAGATACGCAGTATTTT CASSLAPLTAGGTDTQYF
17 . TRBJ2-3 TRBD2 TRBV7-8 TGTGCCAGCAGCTTTCGCCGAGCGGGGGGGTTTAGAGATACGCAGTATTTT CASSFRRAGGFRDTQYF
14 . TRBJ1-1 . TRBV6-6 TGTGCCAGCACCCTCGGACTCGAGTACACTGAAGCTTTCTTT CASTLGLEYTEAFF
14 . TRBJ1-2 . TRBV25-1 TGTGCCAGCAGTGAATACCGGGGGACGGATGGCTACACCTTC CASSEYRGTDGYTF
15 . TRBJ1-5 . TRBV6-1 TGTGCCAGCAGTGACAGGGGTTGGGCCAATCAGCCCCAGCATTTT CASSDRGWANQPQHF
16 . TRBJ2-1 TRBD1 TRBV7-8 TGTGCCAGCAGTTCGGACAGGGCCAGCTCCTACAATGAGCAGTTCTTC CASSSDRASSYNEQFF
14 once TRBJ1-1 . TRBV30 TGTGCCTGGAGTGTACAACTACTGGGCACTGAAGCTTTCTTT CAWSVQLLGTEAFF
15 . TRBJ1-5 . TRBV19 TGTGCCAGTAGTACCGGACAGTATAGCAATCAGCCCCAGCATTTT CASSTGQYSNQPQHF
15 . TRBJ2-7 TRBD2 TRBV6-1 TGTGCCAGCAGTGAAAAAACTAGCGGGGCCTACGAGCAGTACTTC CASSEKTSGAYEQYF
15 . TRBJ2-1 TRBD2 TRBV7-9 TGTGCCAGCAGCTTTAGACTAGCGGAGTACAATGAGCAGTTCTTC CASSFRLAEYNEQFF